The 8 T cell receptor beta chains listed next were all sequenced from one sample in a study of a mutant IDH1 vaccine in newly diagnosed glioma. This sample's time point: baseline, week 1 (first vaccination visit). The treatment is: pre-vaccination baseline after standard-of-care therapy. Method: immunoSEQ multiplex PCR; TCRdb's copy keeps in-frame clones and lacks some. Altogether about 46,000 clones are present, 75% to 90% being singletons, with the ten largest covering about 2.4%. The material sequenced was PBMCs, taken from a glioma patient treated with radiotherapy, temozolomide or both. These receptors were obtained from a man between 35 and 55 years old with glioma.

This CDR3 is CASSFDSNQPQHF. CDR3 in DNA: TGTGCCAGCAGCTTCGATAGCAATCAGCCCCAGCATTTT. The chain combines TRBV6-5 with TRBJ1-5; D unresolved. Germline V gives CDR1 MNHEY, CDR2 SVGAGI. The CDR3 consists of 13 residues. V was shortened by 6 bases and J by 0 bases, with 6 bases between the two germline ends.

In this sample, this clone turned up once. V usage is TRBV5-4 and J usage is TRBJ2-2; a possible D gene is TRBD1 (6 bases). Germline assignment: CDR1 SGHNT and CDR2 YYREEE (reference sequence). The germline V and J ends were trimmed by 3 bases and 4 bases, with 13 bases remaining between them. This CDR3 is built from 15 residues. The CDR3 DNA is TGTGCCAGCAGCTCAGACAGGCGGGCCACCGGGGAGCTGTTTTTT. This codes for CASSSDRRATGELFF.

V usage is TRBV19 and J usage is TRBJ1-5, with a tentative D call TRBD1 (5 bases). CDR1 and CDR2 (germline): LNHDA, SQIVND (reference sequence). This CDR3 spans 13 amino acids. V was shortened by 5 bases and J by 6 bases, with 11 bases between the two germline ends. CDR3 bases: TGTGCCAGTAGTTTGCAGGGTCGTCAGCCCCAGCATTTT. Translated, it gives CASSLQGRQPQHF.

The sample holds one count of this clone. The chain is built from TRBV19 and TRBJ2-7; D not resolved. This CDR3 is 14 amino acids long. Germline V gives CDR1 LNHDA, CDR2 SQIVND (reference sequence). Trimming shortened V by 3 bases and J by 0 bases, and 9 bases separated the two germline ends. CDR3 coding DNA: TGTGCCAGTAGTATCCAATGGAGCTCCTACGAGCAGTACTTC. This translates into CASSIQWSSYEQYF.

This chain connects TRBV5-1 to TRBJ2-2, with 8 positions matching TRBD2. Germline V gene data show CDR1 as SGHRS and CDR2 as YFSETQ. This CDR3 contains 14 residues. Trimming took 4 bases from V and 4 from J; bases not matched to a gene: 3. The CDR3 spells CASSLGTSTGELFF. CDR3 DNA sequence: TGCGCCAGCAGCCTCGGGACTAGCACCGGGGAGCTGTTTTTT.

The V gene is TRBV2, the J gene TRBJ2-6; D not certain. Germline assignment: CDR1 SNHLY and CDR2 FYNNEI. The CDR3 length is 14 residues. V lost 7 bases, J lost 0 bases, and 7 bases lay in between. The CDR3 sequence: CASTVISGANVLTF. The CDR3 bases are TGTGCCAGCACCGTTATCTCTGGGGCCAACGTCCTGACTTTC.

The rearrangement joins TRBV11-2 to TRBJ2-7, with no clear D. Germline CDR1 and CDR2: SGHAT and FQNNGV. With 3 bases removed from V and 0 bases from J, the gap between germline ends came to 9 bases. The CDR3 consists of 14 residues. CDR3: CASSFSRSSYEQYF. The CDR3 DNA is TGTGCCAGCAGCTTCTCCAGGAGCTCCTACGAGCAGTACTTC.

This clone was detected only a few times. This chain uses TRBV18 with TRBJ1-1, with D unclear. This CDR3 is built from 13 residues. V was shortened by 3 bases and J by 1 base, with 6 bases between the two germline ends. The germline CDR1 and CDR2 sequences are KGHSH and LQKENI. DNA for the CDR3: TGTGCCAGCTCACCCGTTGCGAACACTGAAGCTTTCTTT. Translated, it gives CASSPVANTEAFF.